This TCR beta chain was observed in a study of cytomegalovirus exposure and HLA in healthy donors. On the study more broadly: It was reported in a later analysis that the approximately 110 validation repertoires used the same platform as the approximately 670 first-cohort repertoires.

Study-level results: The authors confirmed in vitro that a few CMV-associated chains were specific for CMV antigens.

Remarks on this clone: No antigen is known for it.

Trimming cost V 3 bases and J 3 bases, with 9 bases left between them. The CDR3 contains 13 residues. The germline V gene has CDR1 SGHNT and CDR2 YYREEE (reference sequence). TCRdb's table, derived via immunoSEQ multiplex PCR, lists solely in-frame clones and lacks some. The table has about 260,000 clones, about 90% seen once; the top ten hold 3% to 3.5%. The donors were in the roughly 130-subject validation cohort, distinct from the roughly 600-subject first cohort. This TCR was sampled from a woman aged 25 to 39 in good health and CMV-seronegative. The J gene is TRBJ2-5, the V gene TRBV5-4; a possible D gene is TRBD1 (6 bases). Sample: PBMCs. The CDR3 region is CASSSPGEETQYF. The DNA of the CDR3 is TGTGCCAGCAGCTCTCCAGGGGAAGAGACCCAGTACTTC.